A single sample is the source of the 4 T cell receptor beta chains below, sequenced in a study of T-cell memory formation after mild COVID-19. TCRdb re-derived calls from the 5' RACE reads in MiXCR, one entry per CDR3 protein. The sample has 550,000 to 700,000 distinct CDR3 sequences; roughly 17% are singletons. The sequenced sample consisted of PBMCs or a T cell subset sorted from them (not recorded which). The receptors originated from an adult woman who had mild COVID-19 (a few samples of this study predate the infection). Cell type and time point are not known.

This clonotype was seen only a few times. The CDR3 DNA follows: TGCAGCGTTGGCGGTAGGGAAGGGTGGCAGTTCTTC. This codes for CSVGGREGWQFF. The genes are TRBV29-1 and TRBJ2-1; D is unclear. Germline-derived CDR1 and CDR2 are SQVTM and ANQGSEA. The V gene lost 4 bases and the J gene lost 12 bases, with 16 bases spanning the gap. The CDR3 covers 12 residues.

This clonotype was counted between two and nine times. The rearrangement links TRBV5-1 to TRBJ1-1; TRBD1 agrees at 8 bases. Germline loops: CDR1 SGHRS, CDR2 YFSETQ. V lost 0 bases, J lost 1 base, and 2 bases stayed unmatched. The CDR3 length is 15 residues. The CDR3 DNA is TGCGCCAGCAGCTTGGGGGGACAGGAGAACACTGAAGCTTTCTTT. It specifies CASSLGGQENTEAFF.

V and J are TRBV5-1 and TRBJ2-5; 8 bases align to TRBD2. Germline V gene data show CDR1 as SGHRS and CDR2 as YFSETQ. This CDR3 comprises 15 residues. Losses at the gene ends were 3 bases for V and 2 bases for J; bases not matched to a gene: 6. In nucleotides, the CDR3 is TGCGCCAGCAGCTGGAGGGGACTAGGACAAGAGACCCAGTACTTC. Encoded protein: CASSWRGLGQETQYF.

The genes are TRBV7-9 and TRBJ2-2; 7 bases fit TRBD1. V trimming: 7 bases; J trimming: 3 bases; junction bases outside the gene matches: 8. The CDR3 sequence is 15 residues long. Germline V gene data show CDR1 as SEHNR and CDR2 as FQNEAQ (reference sequence). The CDR3 bases are TGTGCCAGCATCCCTACAGGGGCTCACACCGGGGAGCTGTTTTTT. As protein: CASIPTGAHTGELFF.